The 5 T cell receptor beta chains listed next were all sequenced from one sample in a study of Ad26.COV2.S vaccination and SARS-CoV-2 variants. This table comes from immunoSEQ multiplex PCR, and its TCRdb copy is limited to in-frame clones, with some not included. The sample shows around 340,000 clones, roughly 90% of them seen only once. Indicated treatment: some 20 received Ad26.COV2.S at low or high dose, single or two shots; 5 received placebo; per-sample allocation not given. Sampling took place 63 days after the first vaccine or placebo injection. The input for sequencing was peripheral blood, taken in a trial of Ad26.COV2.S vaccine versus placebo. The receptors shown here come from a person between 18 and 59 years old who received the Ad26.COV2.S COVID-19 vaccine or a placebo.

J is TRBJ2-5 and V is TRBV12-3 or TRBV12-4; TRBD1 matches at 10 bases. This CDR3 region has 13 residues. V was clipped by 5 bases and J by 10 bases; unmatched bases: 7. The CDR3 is CASSLGTGVLQYF. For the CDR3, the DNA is TGTGCCAGCAGTCTAGGGACAGGGGTCCTCCAGTACTTC.

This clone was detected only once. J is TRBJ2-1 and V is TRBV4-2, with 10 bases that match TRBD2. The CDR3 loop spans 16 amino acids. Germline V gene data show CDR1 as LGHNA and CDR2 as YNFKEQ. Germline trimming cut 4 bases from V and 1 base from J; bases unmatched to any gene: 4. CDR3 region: CASSRMTSGSYNEQFF. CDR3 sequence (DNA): TGTGCCAGCAGCCGGATGACTAGCGGGTCCTACAATGAGCAGTTCTTC.

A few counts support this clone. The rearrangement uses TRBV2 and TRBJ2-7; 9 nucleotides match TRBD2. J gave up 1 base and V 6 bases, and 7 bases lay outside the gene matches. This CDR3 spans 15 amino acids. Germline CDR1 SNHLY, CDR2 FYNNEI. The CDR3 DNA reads TGTGCCAGCAGAGAGGGGCTAGCGGGATCCTACGAGCAGTACTTC. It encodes CASREGLAGSYEQYF.

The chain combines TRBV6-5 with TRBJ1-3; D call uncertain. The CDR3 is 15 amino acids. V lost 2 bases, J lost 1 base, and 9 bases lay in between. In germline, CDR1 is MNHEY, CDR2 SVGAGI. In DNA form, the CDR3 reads TGTGCCAGCAGTTACCAAGATTGGTCTGGAAACACCATATATTTT. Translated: CASSYQDWSGNTIYF.

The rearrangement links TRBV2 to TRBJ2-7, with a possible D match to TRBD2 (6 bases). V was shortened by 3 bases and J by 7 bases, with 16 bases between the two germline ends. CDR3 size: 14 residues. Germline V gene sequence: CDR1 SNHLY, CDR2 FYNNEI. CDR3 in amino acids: CASSEQGHAGEQYF. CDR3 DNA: TGTGCCAGCAGTGAGCAGGGCCATGCGGGAGAGCAGTACTTC.